The clone carrying this T cell receptor beta chain was recorded many times. The antigen remains undetermined. It was 5'RACE with constant-segment primers that produced the TCR alpha and TCR beta cDNA libraries, which carried sample barcodes and UMIs. A single record per CDR3 protein comes from TCRdb applying MiXCR to the 5' RACE reads. The data show about 430,000 distinct CDR3 sequences, roughly a quarter seen once. This CDR3 contains 13 residues. The ends were cut back, 4 bases at V and 6 bases at J, with 13 bases in the middle. Germline-derived CDR1 and CDR2 are MNHNY and SVGAGI (reference sequence). The record originates from a study of T-cell memory formation after mild COVID-19. Regarding the study as a whole: A second wave expanding day 15 to 37 was CD4+-biased; contracting clones were balanced. Shrinking CD4+ clones resided mostly in CM and EM, and CD8+ ones in EMRA. That cross-reactive memory joined was suggested by some responding clones appearing in pre-infection memory.

This TCR derives from an adult woman who had mild COVID-19 (a few samples of this study predate the infection). Cell type and time point are not known. This chain connects TRBV6-6 to TRBJ2-7; D is unclear. Sample: PBMCs or a T cell subset sorted from them (not recorded which). As DNA, the CDR3 is TGTGCCAGCAGTTTGGTCTCGACGGGCGAGCAGTACTTC. Its protein is CASSLVSTGEQYF.